This T cell receptor (beta chain) derives from a study of T cell responses to AZD1222 COVID-19 vaccine. Regarding the study as a whole: The peak T cell response came first, and repertoires were sampled only after it. Unmutated variant regions reportedly attract nearly half of all spike-specific TCRs. Spike-specific TCR breadth and depth rose after two AZD1222 doses. White British donors predominated, females outnumbered males, and clonal diversity was possibly underestimated.

Germline V gene data show CDR1 as WSHSY and CDR2 as SAAADI. This CDR3 is built from 15 residues. J was trimmed by 2 bases and V by 6 bases; bases with no gene match: 3. The method was immunoSEQ multiplex PCR; TCRdb's version includes in-frame clones alone and lacks a portion of them. This table holds about 170,000 clones, roughly nine tenths found once. This clone was observed once. Its antigen remains unknown. The sample was peripheral blood, taken 28 days after the second AZD1222 dose. This chain links TRBV10-2 with TRBJ1-3; 11 bases are shared with TRBD1. The clonotype comes from an adult who received the AZD1222 COVID-19 vaccine. This chain's CDR3 is CASRGTGGAGNTIYF. The CDR3 nucleotides are TGCGCCAGCAGGGGGACAGGGGGTGCTGGAAACACCATATATTTT.